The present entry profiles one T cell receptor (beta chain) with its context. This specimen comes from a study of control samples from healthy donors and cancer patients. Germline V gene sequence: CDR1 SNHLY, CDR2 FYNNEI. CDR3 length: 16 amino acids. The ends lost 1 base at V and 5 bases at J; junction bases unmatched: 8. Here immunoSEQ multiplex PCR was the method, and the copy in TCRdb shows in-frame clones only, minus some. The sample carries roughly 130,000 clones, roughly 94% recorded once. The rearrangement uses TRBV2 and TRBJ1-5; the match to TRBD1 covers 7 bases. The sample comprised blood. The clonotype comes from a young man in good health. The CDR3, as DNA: TGTGCCAGCAGTGAAGGGGGACAGAAGGGCTATCAGCCCCAGCATTTT. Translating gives CASSEGGQKGYQPQHF.